Presented here are 23 T cell receptor beta chains from one specimen sequenced in a study of early T cells in non-severe SARS-CoV-2 infection. Via MiXCR, TCRdb re-called the 5' RACE reads, giving one row per CDR3 protein. The sample contains under 50,000 distinct CDR3 sequences, 3.5% to 4.5% of which appear only once. Sequencing input: whole blood. These receptors all come from an adult who was a healthcare worker with PCR-confirmed SARS-CoV-2 infection or an uninfected control (not recorded which).

This clonotype was observed a handful of times. The rearrangement uses TRBV4-2 and TRBJ2-3; 11 bases are a match to TRBD2. The trim removed 5 bases at V and 0 bases at J, leaving 4 bases unmatched. There are 16 residues in the CDR3. CDR1 LGHNA and CDR2 YNFKEQ come from the germline V gene. The CDR3 region is CASSLRTSGSTDTQYF. The DNA for the CDR3 is TGTGCCAGCAGCTTACGGACTAGCGGGAGCACAGATACGCAGTATTTT.

This clonotype has at least ten counts. The rearrangement links TRBV7-2 to TRBJ2-2; perhaps TRBD1 as D (7 bases). The V and J ends lost 5 bases and 3 bases respectively, with 10 bases between them. Germline-derived CDR1 and CDR2 are SGHTA and FQGNSA. The CDR3 is 14 residues long. CDR3 region: CASSPGGYTGELFF. The DNA of the CDR3 is TGTGCCAGCAGCCCAGGGGGGTACACCGGGGAGCTGTTTTTT.

This clonotype was counted many times. V is TRBV5-8 and J is TRBJ2-1; D may be TRBD1 (8 bases). The CDR3 runs 15 residues. The ends were cut back, 4 bases at V and 4 bases at J, with 15 bases in the middle. Germline V gene lookup returns CDR1 SGHTS and CDR2 YDEGEE. The CDR3 nucleotides are TGTGCCAGCAGCCTACAGGGGGGGGCTTACAATGAGCAGTTCTTC. Translating gives CASSLQGGAYNEQFF.

This clonotype was found many times. The J gene is TRBJ2-7, the V gene TRBV29-1; 8 bases fit TRBD1. This CDR3 comprises 13 residues. The germline CDR1 and CDR2 sequences are SQVTM and ANQGSEA. The V segment lost 4 bases and the J segment 3 bases; nucleotides outside the gene matches: 5. CDR3 DNA: TGCAGCGTTGCGCGACAGGGGAACTACGAGCAGTACTTC. Amino acids: CSVARQGNYEQYF.

This clonotype was observed a handful of times. The genes are TRBV27 and TRBJ1-1; D gene ambiguous. V was pared by 3 bases and J by 0 bases, with 11 bases between. The CDR3 is made up of 15 amino acids. Germline V CDR1 and CDR2: MNHEY, SMNVEV (reference sequence). The CDR3 region has the DNA TGTGCCAGCAGTTTGGTGACTCCCTTGAACACTGAAGCTTTCTTT. This gives the protein CASSLVTPLNTEAFF.

This clonotype was counted at least ten times. J is TRBJ2-1 and V is TRBV9, with TRBD2 matching over 12 bases. Germline trimming cut 0 bases from V and 4 bases from J; bases unmatched to any gene: 8. Germline V CDR1 and CDR2: SGDLS, YYNGEE. The CDR3 loop spans 18 amino acids. The CDR3 DNA reads TGTGCCAGCAGCGTAGCGTGGACTAGCGGGAATACTTACAATGAGCAGTTCTTC. Translation: CASSVAWTSGNTYNEQFF.

Written as DNA, the CDR3 is TGTGCCAGCAGCATAGGGGAAGGGTACGAGCAGTACTTC. Translation: CASSIGEGYEQYF. The chain uses TRBV14 and TRBJ2-7; TRBD1 is a possible D gene (5 bases). The length of the CDR3 is 13 residues. With 5 bases removed from V and 4 bases from J, the gap between germline ends came to 12 bases. Germline loops: CDR1 SGHDN, CDR2 FVKESK.

Ten or more counts support this clonotype. The chain uses TRBV19 and TRBJ2-1; TRBD2 matches at 7 bases. From germline, CDR1 is LNHDA and CDR2 SQIVND (reference sequence). With V trimmed by 3 bases and J by 2 bases, 13 bases remained unmatched. CDR3 length equals 18 residues. CDR3 coding DNA: TGTGCCAGTAGTATCTTTGGGCCGACAGCGGGACCCTACAATGAGCAGTTCTTC. Residues: CASSIFGPTAGPYNEQFF. Filled out from reference TRBV19 and TRBJ2-1, the complete variable domain reads DGGITQSPKYLFRKEGQNVTLSCEQNLNHDAMYWYRQDPGQGLRLIYYSQIVNDFQKGDIAEGYSVSREKKESFPLTVTSAQKNPTAFYLCASSIFGPTAGPYNEQFFGPGTRLTVL.

This clonotype was seen at least ten times. The J gene is TRBJ2-5, the V gene TRBV3-1; D could derive from TRBD1 or TRBD2 (5 bases each). Germline CDR1 and CDR2: LGHDT and YNNKEL (reference sequence). The V end was cut by 4 bases, the J end by 8 bases, with 20 bases between. This CDR3 is 15 amino acids long. As DNA, the CDR3 is TGTGCCAGCAGCCGGAATCCGGGACCACTCCAAACCCAGTACTTC. Protein: CASSRNPGPLQTQYF.

This clonotype was recorded at least ten times. This chain links TRBV5-6 with TRBJ1-2; perhaps TRBD1 as D (6 bases). V lost 4 bases to trimming and J lost 4 bases, with 14 bases between them. CDR3 size: 14 residues. The germline V gene has CDR1 SGHDT and CDR2 YYEEEE. CDR3 sequence: CASSTRTAPYGYTF. CDR3 nucleotide sequence: TGTGCCAGCAGCACTAGGACAGCTCCCTATGGCTACACCTTC.

For this clonotype: A much larger clone lies one base from this, so it may be a read error. For the CDR3, the DNA is TGTGCCACCAGCACCCTGAATGAGCAGTTCTTC. It yields the protein CATSTLNEQFF. The rearrangement links TRBV15 to TRBJ2-1; D ambiguous. V was pared by 4 bases and J by 7 bases, with 5 bases between. Germline-derived CDR1 and CDR2 are LNHNV and YYDKDF (reference sequence). CDR3 length: 11 amino acids.

This clonotype was detected ten times or more. V and J are TRBV5-8 and TRBJ1-1; D ambiguous. Germline V lookup: CDR1 SGHTS, CDR2 YDEGEE. V was shortened by 3 bases and J by 4 bases, with 7 bases between the two germline ends. This CDR3 contains 12 residues. CDR3 in DNA: TGTGCCAGCAGCTCCCTGCGCACTGAAGCTTTCTTT. Translation gives CASSSLRTEAFF.

The gene calls are TRBV7-6 and TRBJ1-6; no definite D call. CDR1 is SGHVS and CDR2 is FNYEAQ in the germline V gene. The CDR3 has 13 residues. V was trimmed by 6 bases and J by 4 bases, leaving 7 bases between them. The CDR3 DNA reads as TGTGCCAGCAGAGGGCCTTATAATTCACCCCTCCACTTT. As protein: CASRGPYNSPLHF. The whole variable domain, remainder taken from reference TRBV7-6 and TRBJ1-6, is GAGVSQSPRYKVTKRGQDVALRCDPISGHVSLYWYRQALGQGPEFLTYFNYEAQQDKSGLPNDRFSAERPEGSISTLTIQRTEQRDSAMYRCASRGPYNSPLHFGNGTRLTVT.

The sample holds many counts of this clonotype. The chain is built from TRBV18 and TRBJ2-4, with TRBD2 matching over 7 bases. The CDR3 sequence is 16 residues long. Trimming at V came to 3 bases and at J to 0 bases, leaving 5 bases not matched to a gene. CDR1 and CDR2 from the germline V gene are KGHSH and LQKENI. CDR3 nucleotide sequence: TGTGCCAGCTCACCGGGAAGCGGGGTAGCCAAAAACATTCAGTACTTC. It translates to CASSPGSGVAKNIQYF.

This CDR3 is CSWRKRLDPNTEAFF. CDR3 DNA sequence: TGCAGTTGGCGCAAGAGGTTGGATCCGAACACTGAAGCTTTCTTT. The chain employs TRBV20-1 and TRBJ1-1; D gene ambiguous. The CDR3 is made up of 15 amino acids. V dropped 8 bases and J dropped 1 base, with 20 bases sitting between them. The germline CDR1 and CDR2 sequences are DFQATT and SNEGSKA (reference sequence).

This clonotype was seen ten or more times. The V call is TRBV7-6, the J call TRBJ2-5; the D is unclear. Germline values: CDR1 SGHVS, CDR2 FNYEAQ. V lost 4 bases, J lost 2 bases, and 8 bases lay in between. The CDR3 spans 13 residues. CDR3 sequence (DNA): TGTGCCAGCAGCTCGGACGTACAAGAGACCCAGTACTTC. Protein sequence: CASSSDVQETQYF.

The chain is built from TRBV3-1 and TRBJ1-2; the match to TRBD1 covers 9 bases. Germline-derived CDR1 and CDR2 are LGHDT and YNNKEL (reference sequence). After removal of 4 bases from V and 7 bases from J, the junction contained 4 bases not matched to a gene. The CDR3 length is 13 residues. The CDR3 DNA reads TGTGCCAGCAGCCCCACAGGGGGCGGTGGCTACACCTTC. Translated, it gives CASSPTGGGGYTF.

Here the CDR3 DNA reads TGTGCCAGCAGTTCCCAAAATCAGCCCCAGCATTTT. Amino acid sequence: CASSSQNQPQHF. V is TRBV6-6 and J is TRBJ1-5; D gene uncertain. The ends were cut back, 4 bases at V and 4 bases at J, with 5 bases in the middle. CDR1 is MNHNY and CDR2 is SVGAGI in the germline V gene (reference sequence). CDR3 size: 12 residues.

This clonotype came up many times. V usage is TRBV5-1 and J usage is TRBJ1-6; TRBD1 is a possible D gene (5 bases). CDR1 and CDR2 (germline): SGHRS, YFSETQ. The CDR3 is 14 amino acids. V lost 5 bases and J 8 bases, leaving 14 bases between the germline ends. This CDR3 is CASSRDGGYSPLHF. CDR3 DNA sequence: TGCGCCAGCAGTCGGGACGGCGGGTATTCACCCCTCCACTTT.

This clonotype was recorded many times. The rearrangement links TRBV5-1 to TRBJ2-7; D ambiguous. Trimming took 5 bases from V and 7 from J, leaving 16 bases between them. The CDR3 is 13 residues long. Germline lookup yields CDR1 SGHRS and CDR2 YFSETQ. CDR3 sequence: CASSLLTGREQYF. The CDR3 region has the DNA TGCGCCAGCAGTTTATTGACGGGCAGAGAGCAGTACTTC.

This clonotype has at least ten counts. CDR3 sequence (DNA): TGTGCCAGCAGGATACAGTACTCTGGAAACACCATATATTTT. This sequence encodes CASRIQYSGNTIYF. This chain links TRBV12-3 or TRBV12-4 with TRBJ1-3; no reliable D call. The ends were cut back, 6 bases at V and 0 bases at J, with 9 bases in the middle. This CDR3 region has 14 residues.

In its sample, this clonotype was seen many times. J is TRBJ2-7 and V is TRBV3-1, with D perhaps matching TRBD1 or TRBD2 (5 bases each). Per the germline V gene, CDR1 is LGHDT and CDR2 is YNNKEL (reference sequence). With 4 bases removed from V and 0 bases from J, the gap between germline ends came to 13 bases. The CDR3 covers 15 residues. Written as DNA, the CDR3 is TGTGCCAGCAGCCTAACCGGGACGGGCTCCTACGAGCAGTACTTC. This codes for CASSLTGTGSYEQYF.

This clonotype was seen only a few times. This chain links TRBV29-1 with TRBJ2-1; TRBD1 might be the D (6 bases). Germline V gene data show CDR1 as SQVTM and CDR2 as ANQGSEA. The germline V and J ends were trimmed by 3 bases and 8 bases, with 14 bases remaining between them. The CDR3 runs 13 residues. CDR3 loop: CSVDVQGPYEQFF. DNA for the CDR3: TGCAGCGTTGATGTACAGGGTCCCTATGAGCAGTTCTTC.